Here is one TCR beta chain with its context. Its antigen is not identified. This record belongs to a study of shared clonotypes between healthy human individuals. Study-wide context: For every donor, three CD4 naive, three CD4 memory, two CD8 naive and one CD8 memory plates were used.

CDR3 length: 16 amino acids. V lost 2 bases and J lost 6; bases outside the gene matches: 6. CDR1 and CDR2 (germline): MGHRA, YSYEKL. Method: immunoSEQ multiplex PCR; TCRdb's copy keeps in-frame clones and lacks some. The sample yields 1.6 million or so clones, over 95% seen once. General study results and limits: Sample collection involved blood only; tissue repertoires are likely different. Around 5.4% of naive CD4 clonotypes were common to several donors.

Sequencing was carried out using naive CD4+ T cells sorted from blood. Subset specified: CD45RA+ positively selected. The V gene is TRBV4-1, the J gene TRBJ1-4, with 10 bases fitting TRBD1. This TCR came from a man younger than 45 in good health. The CDR3 loop is CASSQKGGTGDEKLFF. In DNA, the CDR3 is TGCGCCAGCAGCCAAAAAGGCGGGACAGGGGATGAAAAACTGTTTTTT.